A selection of T cell receptor beta chains follows, all from one sample in a study of beta chain features in type 1 diabetes. Measured with immunoSEQ multiplex PCR; TCRdb has only the in-frame clones, and not every one. The sample contains some 410,000 clones, more than 9.5% of which appear only once. The sequenced sample was naive CD4+ T cells from blood. The receptors stem from a woman aged 18-30 years in good health. The CDR3 runs from the conserved cysteine through the conserved F or W. The order of the fields is clone size, V gene, J gene, D gene, CDR3 protein, CDR3 DNA. The D gene is left open where the match is weak. Some rows have no size entry. The others give once, few or many, or a class for an expanded clone.

many,TRBV7-2,TRBJ2-5,TRBD2,CASSDTSGSETQYF,TGTGCCAGCAGCGACACTAGCGGGAGCGAGACCCAGTACTTC
-,TRBV19,TRBJ2-7,-,CASSITPVIDEQYF,TGTGCCAGTAGTATAACCCCCGTTATCGACGAGCAGTACTTC
-,TRBV27,TRBJ2-5,TRBD1,CASSQFPGQGKETQYF,TGTGCCAGCAGCCAATTTCCGGGACAGGGAAAAGAGACCCAGTACTTC
-,TRBV19,TRBJ1-5,-,CASSMRQGGNQPQHF,TGTGCCAGTAGTATGCGTCAAGGCGGCAATCAGCCCCAGCATTTT
-,TRBV7-9,TRBJ2-5,TRBD1,CASSFLTGGETQYF,TGTGCCAGCAGCTTTTTAACAGGGGGAGAGACCCAGTACTTC
many,TRBV4-3,TRBJ2-3,TRBD2,CASSQAGGDTQYF,TGCGCCAGCAGCCAAGCGGGAGGAGATACGCAGTATTTT
few,TRBV7-9,TRBJ2-3,-,CASSLALLAGTDTQYF,TGTGCCAGCAGCTTAGCGCTGTTAGCGGGCACAGATACGCAGTATTTT
few,TRBV7-3,TRBJ2-1,-,CASSLKGNEQFF,TGTGCCAGCAGCCTAAAGGGAAATGAGCAGTTCTTC
-,TRBV18,TRBJ2-2,-,CASSHGTTGELFF,TGTGCCAGCTCTCACGGGACAACCGGGGAGCTGTTTTTT
once,TRBV7-9,TRBJ1-1,-,CASSRTDTEAFF,TGTGCCAGCAGCCGAACAGACACTGAAGCTTTCTTT
few,TRBV30,TRBJ2-7,-,CAWSLVGVLSEQYF,TGTGCCTGGAGTCTGGTTGGGGTGTTGTCCGAGCAGTACTTC
few,TRBV7-2,TRBJ2-3,TRBD1,CASLDRDFLNTDTQYF,TGTGCCAGCCTCGACAGGGATTTCCTTAACACAGATACGCAGTATTTT
-,TRBV28,TRBJ2-4,-,CASSLWTAGENIQYF,TGTGCCAGCAGTTTATGGACAGCTGGGGAAAACATTCAGTACTTC
few,TRBV5-1,TRBJ2-1,TRBD1,CASSLRQGYNEQFF,TGCGCCAGCAGCTTAAGACAGGGGTACAATGAGCAGTTCTTC
few,TRBV10-3,TRBJ2-7,-,CAISGKVVSGYEQYF,TGTGCCATCAGTGGGAAGGTTGTTTCGGGCTACGAGCAGTACTTC
-,TRBV19,TRBJ2-2,-,CASSPRGSNTGELFF,TGTGCCAGTAGCCCCAGGGGCTCGAACACCGGGGAGCTGTTTTTT
-,TRBV7-9,TRBJ2-1,-,CASSLFESYNEQFF,TGTGCCAGCAGCTTATTCGAGTCCTACAATGAGCAGTTCTTC
few,TRBV7-9,TRBJ2-7,-,CASSLGLGEPAYEQYF,TGTGCCAGCAGCTTAGGTTTAGGGGAACCCGCCTACGAGCAGTACTTC
-,TRBV28,TRBJ2-5,-,CASSFGWRGTQYF,TGTGCCAGCAGTTTTGGCTGGAGAGGTACCCAGTACTTC
few,TRBV25-1,TRBJ2-5,-,CASSEPGAGQETQYF,TGTGCCAGCAGTGAACCCGGGGCCGGCCAAGAGACCCAGTACTTC
-,TRBV5-4,TRBJ2-7,TRBD2,CASSPPGLANEQYF,TGTGCCAGCAGCCCCCCGGGACTAGCGAACGAGCAGTACTTC
-,TRBV11-1,TRBJ2-3,TRBD2,CASSLATSGGSDTQYF,TGTGCCAGCAGCCTTGCGACTAGCGGGGGATCAGATACGCAGTATTTT
few,TRBV7-2,TRBJ1-2,-,CASSLARSNYGYTF,TGTGCCAGCAGCTTAGCGCGTAGTAACTATGGCTACACCTTC
few,TRBV7-2,TRBJ2-3,-,CASSFFAADTQYF,TGTGCCAGCAGCTTCTTCGCGGCAGATACGCAGTATTTT
-,TRBV15,TRBJ1-5,-,CATSSLGFDQPQHF,TGTGCCACCAGCAGCCTGGGGTTTGATCAGCCCCAGCATTTT
-,TRBV5-6,TRBJ2-4,-,CASSLYQGLAKNIQYF,TGTGCCAGCAGCTTATATCAGGGACTAGCCAAAAACATTCAGTACTTC
-,TRBV6-5,TRBJ1-2,TRBD1,CASRPSGTGVNGYTF,TGTGCCAGCAGGCCCTCCGGGACAGGGGTAAATGGCTACACCTTC
few,TRBV25-1,TRBJ2-5,TRBD1,CASSTRPDRVQETQYF,TGTGCCAGCAGTACACGTCCCGACAGGGTCCAAGAGACCCAGTACTTC
-,TRBV7-8,TRBJ1-1,-,CASSVSWNTEAFF,TGTGCCAGCAGCGTGAGTTGGAACACTGAAGCTTTCTTT